This record covers a single TCR beta chain. Its antigen is not known. The sample is drawn from a study of T-cell memory formation after mild COVID-19. Study as a whole: TCR clustering was largely donor specific.

TCRdb reprocessed the 5' RACE reads with MiXCR, giving one entry per CDR3 protein. The table includes approximately 250,000 distinct CDR3 sequences, roughly 15% detected once. The study, taken as a whole, reports: CD4+ clones that contracted lay mainly in CM and EM; CD8+ ones lay in EMRA. Certain responding clones were present in pre-infection memory, suggesting participation of cross-reactive memory.

The sample comprised PBMCs or a T cell subset sorted from them (not recorded which). This TCR was sampled from an adult woman who had mild COVID-19 (a few samples of this study predate the infection). Cell type and time point are not known.

The CDR3 bases are TGCGCCAGCAGCTTGGAACCGGGAACTAATGAAAAACTGTTTTTT. It encodes CASSLEPGTNEKLFF. This rearrangement joins TRBV5-1 to TRBJ1-4; D gene uncertain. V was shortened by 0 bases and J by 1 base, with 7 bases between the two germline ends. The CDR3 totals 15 residues. Per germline, CDR1 SGHRS and CDR2 YFSETQ.